Listed below are T cell receptor beta chains from one sample, sequenced in a study of blood T cells in healthy people across ages. TCRdb re-derived calls from the 5' RACE reads in MiXCR, one entry per CDR3 protein. The table has roughly 570,000 distinct CDR3 sequences, 25% to 30% seen once. The sample was blood. All receptors derive from a woman in her 70s in good health. CDR3s include the opening cysteine and the closing phenylalanine or tryptophan. A D gene is named only where the DNA matches it firmly. A row's size may be missing; if present it is once, few, many or a size class.

abundance	v_gene	j_gene	len	d_gene	CDR3nt	CDR3aa
.	TRBV7-3	TRBJ2-5	17	TRBD2	TGTGCCAGCAGCTTAGGGCTAGCGGGGGGCTCACAAGAGACCCAGTACTTC	CASSLGLAGGSQETQYF
few	TRBV5-1	TRBJ2-7	12	.	TGCGCCAGCAGCACCGTTGGGTACGAGCAGTACTTC	CASSTVGYEQYF
few	TRBV20-1	TRBJ2-4	16	.	TGCAGTGCTACGAGACAGCTCTTAATAACCAAAAACATTCAGTACTTC	CSATRQLLITKNIQYF
.	TRBV27	TRBJ1-1	14	.	TGTGCCAGCACCCCCGGCCAGATGAACACTGAAGCTTTCTTT	CASTPGQMNTEAFF
.	TRBV7-8	TRBJ2-1	18	TRBD2	TGTGCCAGCAGCCCGAGACTAGCGGGGGGTCCTATTTACAATGAGCAGTTCTTC	CASSPRLAGGPIYNEQFF
few	TRBV5-1	TRBJ2-2	16	.	TGCGCCAGCAGCTTCCAATCCCGGGATTACACCGGGGAGCTGTTTTTT	CASSFQSRDYTGELFF
.	TRBV5-1	TRBJ2-7	14	TRBD1	TGCGCCAGCAGCTCTGCGGACAGGGGGCGCGAGCAGTACTTC	CASSSADRGREQYF
.	TRBV6-1	TRBJ2-6	16	.	TGTGCCAGCAGAGCAGGGGACTCTTCTGGGGCCAACGTCCTGACTTTC	CASRAGDSSGANVLTF
once	TRBV20-1	TRBJ2-7	13	.	TGCAGTGAAAGGCGGGATCGCTCCTACGAGCAGTACTTC	CSERRDRSYEQYF
.	TRBV5-1	TRBJ1-5	15	.	TGCGCCAGCAGCTTTCAGGGAGCCGCCGATCAGCCCCAGCATTTT	CASSFQGAADQPQHF
once	TRBV29-1	TRBJ2-2	14	.	TGCAGCGTTTGGGGGGGGGCAGACACCGGGGAGCTGTTTTTT	CSVWGGADTGELFF
.	TRBV4-3	TRBJ2-5	13	.	TGCGCCAGCAGCTTCCGGGGCATCGAGACCCAGTACTTC	CASSFRGIETQYF
.	TRBV20-1	TRBJ1-6	15	.	TGCAGTGCTAGATCAAGACACGGCTATAATTCACCCCTTCACTTT	CSARSRHGYNSPLHF
few	TRBV29-1	TRBJ1-2	13	TRBD1	TGCAGCGTATCTCGGGACAGAGAATATGGCTACACCTTC	CSVSRDREYGYTF
few	TRBV10-3	TRBJ2-1	13	.	TGTGCCATCAGTGAGTCGAGGGGGGATGAGCAGTTCTTC	CAISESRGDEQFF
few	TRBV6-6	TRBJ1-5	15	TRBD1	TGTGCCAGCAGTTACCAGGGGACAGGGACCCAGCCCCAGCATTTT	CASSYQGTGTQPQHF
.	TRBV20-1	TRBJ2-5	12	.	TGCAGTGCTTCACAGGGTGGGGAGACCCAGTACTTC	CSASQGGETQYF
few	TRBV6-5	TRBJ1-4	15	.	TGTGCCAGCAGTTACTCAAGGCTGTCTAATGAAAAACTGTTTTTT	CASSYSRLSNEKLFF
.	TRBV20-1	TRBJ2-1	12	.	TGCAGTGGAGAGCGGGCCTACAATGAGCAGTTCTTC	CSGERAYNEQFF
.	TRBV6-1	TRBJ2-2	15	.	TGTGCCAGCAGCCTAATGGGGAGGAACACCGGGGAGCTGTTTTTT	CASSLMGRNTGELFF
few	TRBV5-1	TRBJ2-2	14	.	TGCGCCAGCAGGGAGGACAGCTACACCGGGGAGCTGTTTTTT	CASREDSYTGELFF
.	TRBV7-9	TRBJ1-1	14	TRBD1	TGTGCCAGCAACGAAAGGGGGCAGAACACTGAAGCTTTCTTT	CASNERGQNTEAFF
few	TRBV7-3	TRBJ1-1	16	.	TGTGCCAGCAGCGCCGCCGCTAGAGGCTTGAACACTGAAGCTTTCTTT	CASSAAARGLNTEAFF
few	TRBV4-2	TRBJ2-1	11	.	TGTGCCAGCAGCCAGTGGGATGAGCAGTTCTTC	CASSQWDEQFF
.	TRBV5-5	TRBJ1-1	11	.	TGTGCCAGCACAGGGCACACTGAAGCTCTCTTT	CASTGHTEALF
.	TRBV29-1	TRBJ2-5	15	TRBD1	TGCAGCGTTGAAGATCGCAACAGGGGTCCCGGGACCCAGTACTTC	CSVEDRNRGPGTQYF
.	TRBV20-1	TRBJ2-3	16	TRBD2	TGCAGTGCTAGGAAACTAGCGGGGGCTACCACAGATACGCAGTATTTT	CSARKLAGATTDTQYF
few	TRBV20-1	TRBJ2-1	13	TRBD2	TGCAGTGCTAAAGGACTAGCCTCGAATGAGCAGTTCTTC	CSAKGLASNEQFF
.	TRBV28	TRBJ1-5	16	TRBD1	TGTGCCAGCAGTTCTTCAGGGGGCGGTGGCAATCAGCCCCAGCATTTT	CASSSSGGGGNQPQHF
.	TRBV4-1	TRBJ2-5	16	.	TGCGCCAGCAGCACCAATGCCGGGCTAGCTGTGGAGACCCAGTACTTC	CASSTNAGLAVETQYF
many	TRBV7-2	TRBJ2-1	16	TRBD2	TGTGCCAGCAGCTTTGGTAGCGGGGGCTCCTACAATGAGCAGTTCTTC	CASSFGSGGSYNEQFF
.	TRBV20-1	TRBJ2-5	12	.	TGCAGTGCAAGACAGGTCCAAGAGACCCAGTACTTC	CSARQVQETQYF
many	TRBV4-3	TRBJ1-2	14	.	TGCGCCAGCAGCCAAGAATACAGCAACTATGGCTACACCTTC	CASSQEYSNYGYTF
few	TRBV5-1	TRBJ2-2	15	.	TGCGCCAGCAGCTTGATCCCGCAAGACACCGGGGAGCTGTTTTTT	CASSLIPQDTGELFF
few	TRBV27	TRBJ2-5	15	.	TGTGCCAGCAGTTTGAAGTCGGCGGGGAGAGAGACCCAGTACTTC	CASSLKSAGRETQYF
few	TRBV7-9	TRBJ2-3	15	.	TGTGCCAGCAGCCTACGGACGGTGAATACAGATACGCAGTATTTT	CASSLRTVNTDTQYF
.	TRBV11-3	TRBJ1-1	14	.	TGTGCCAGCAGCTACTTCCAGGGGAACACTGAAGCTTTCTTT	CASSYFQGNTEAFF
few	TRBV12-3/TRBV12-4	TRBJ2-7	13	TRBD1	TGTGCCAGCAGTCTCGAAACAGGGGGCGGGCAGTACTTC	CASSLETGGGQYF
.	TRBV9	TRBJ2-2	16	.	TGTGCCAGCAGCGTTAGCCTGGAGGGTTCGGCTGGGGAGCTGTTTTTT	CASSVSLEGSAGELFF
.	TRBV29-1	TRBJ2-7	11	.	TGCAGCGTCCGAGTCCTCTACGAGCAGTACTTC	CSVRVLYEQYF
few	TRBV15	TRBJ2-5	13	.	TGTGCCACCAGGTCGCGGGGCCAAGAGACCCAGTACTTC	CATRSRGQETQYF
once	TRBV7-8	TRBJ2-3	13	.	TGTGCCAGCAGCTTAAGCTTTCTCCAAACTTGCTATTTT	CASSLSFLQTCYF
.	TRBV10-3	TRBJ1-2	12	TRBD1	TGTGCCATCGGGACAGGTGGGGGTGGCTACACCTTC	CAIGTGGGGYTF
.	TRBV6-5	TRBJ2-7	16	.	TGCGCCAGCAGTTACTCCGTAGACACAATGTCCTACGAGCAGTACTTC	CASSYSVDTMSYEQYF
few	TRBV6-2/TRBV6-3	TRBJ2-1	15	.	TGTGCCAGCAGATTAACACTTAACTCCTACAATGAGCAGTTCTTC	CASRLTLNSYNEQFF
few	TRBV2	TRBJ2-5	14	.	TGTGCCAGCAGCGAAGTGAGGGGCCAAGAGACCCAGTACTTC	CASSEVRGQETQYF
many	TRBV7-7	TRBJ2-5	13	.	TGTGCTAGCAGCCCGGGCCTCCGGGAGACCCAGTACTTC	CASSPGLRETQYF
.	TRBV6-5	TRBJ2-5	14	TRBD1	TGTGCCAGCAGTCAAGGACAGGTACAAGAGACCCAGTACTTC	CASSQGQVQETQYF
.	TRBV29-1	TRBJ1-2	12	.	TGCAGCGTCCAGGGGTATGGCTATGGCTACACCTTC	CSVQGYGYGYTF
few	TRBV19	TRBJ1-1	12	.	TGTGCCAGTAGTTTCAGGAACACTAAAGCTTTCTTT	CASSFRNTKAFF
many	TRBV10-3	TRBJ2-1	14	TRBD2	TGTGCCATCAGGCGGGGGGGCTCCTACAATGAGCAGTTCTTC	CAIRRGGSYNEQFF
few	TRBV7-9	TRBJ2-1	15	.	TGTGCCAGCAGCTTACAGGGCGGAGGTTTCAATGAGCAGTTCTTC	CASSLQGGGFNEQFF
.	TRBV4-3	TRBJ2-7	15	.	TGCGCCAGCAGCCCAACGACAGTCCCCATCTACGAGCAGTACTTC	CASSPTTVPIYEQYF
.	TRBV2	TRBJ2-4	15	TRBD2	TGTGCCAGCGCTGGACTAGCGGGGGGCCCAAACATTCAGTACTTC	CASAGLAGGPNIQYF
few	TRBV3-1	TRBJ2-5	12	.	TGTGCCAGCGACGGTTACCAAGAGACCCAGTACTTC	CASDGYQETQYF
few	TRBV20-1	TRBJ1-2	14	TRBD1	TGCAGTGCTATCCACAGGGGCGTGGGCTATGGCTACACCTTC	CSAIHRGVGYGYTF
few	TRBV29-1	TRBJ2-7	13	.	TGCAGCGTTGAAGATCCAGGGGCTGGGGAGCAGTACTTC	CSVEDPGAGEQYF